This passage covers 24 T cell receptor beta chains from one sample sequenced in a study of blood T cell repertoires in COVID-19. The table came from immunoSEQ multiplex PCR; TCRdb's copy has only in-frame clones and leaves some out. The sample records about 250,000 clones, 90% being singletons. The sequencing sample was made of peripheral blood. These receptors were collected from a woman aged 55-69 years with COVID-19, enrolled during active disease.

This clone was picked up a small number of times. V usage is TRBV11-2 and J usage is TRBJ1-2; D possibly corresponds to TRBD1 (5 bases). CDR1 and CDR2 (germline): SGHAT, FQNNGV. V gave up 1 base and J gave up 3 bases, with 6 bases separating them. This CDR3 has 13 residues. CDR3 nucleotide sequence: TGTGCCAGCAGCTTAGGGGGGGACTATGGCTACACCTTC. Translation gives CASSLGGDYGYTF.

The chain employs TRBV3-1 (or the pseudogene TRBV3-2) and TRBJ1-1; 8 positions agree with TRBD1. Per the germline V gene, CDR1 is LGHDT and CDR2 is YNNKEL (reference sequence). This CDR3 comprises 15 residues. V was pared by 7 bases and J by 1 base, with 8 bases of the junction left unmatched. The CDR3 DNA sequence: TGTGCCAGCACCCGTCCCGGGACAGGGAACACTGAAGCTTTCTTT. This codes for CASTRPGTGNTEAFF.

This clone has just one count. This sequence joins TRBV5-1 and TRBJ1-6, with a possible D match to TRBD1 (5 bases). The CDR3 is 20 amino acids. Germline CDR1 reads SGHRS; CDR2 reads YFSETQ. V dropped 0 bases and J dropped 0 bases, with 19 bases sitting between them. This CDR3 is CASSLEGRLERSSYNSPLHF. CDR3 coding DNA: TGCGCCAGCAGCTTGGAGGGGCGTTTGGAGAGGAGCTCCTATAATTCACCCCTCCACTTT.

The chain combines TRBV2 with TRBJ1-4; the match to TRBD1 covers 8 bases. In germline, CDR1 is SNHLY, CDR2 FYNNEI. V lost 6 bases, J lost 5 bases, and 5 bases stayed unmatched. CDR3 length equals 14 residues. CDR3 sequence: CASSDRGLNEKLFF. The DNA of the CDR3 is TGTGCCAGCAGCGACAGGGGCCTCAATGAAAAACTGTTTTTT.

This sequence joins TRBV4-2 and TRBJ1-6; 11 bases are shared with TRBD1. Germline V lookup: CDR1 LGHNA, CDR2 YNFKEQ. CDR3 length equals 14 residues. V lost 4 bases and J lost 8; bases outside the gene matches: 1. CDR3 in amino acids: CASSRDRGDSPLHF. The CDR3 nucleotides are TGTGCCAGCAGCCGGGACAGGGGGGATTCACCCCTCCACTTT.

This chain uses TRBV7-9 with TRBJ1-3; D call uncertain. Trimming shortened V by 8 bases and J by 3 bases, and 20 bases separated the two germline ends. CDR3 length: 16 amino acids. Per the germline V gene, CDR1 is SEHNR and CDR2 is FQNEAQ (reference sequence). The DNA for the CDR3 is TGTGCCAGCCGCGCCAAGGAGGGAGAATATGGAAACACCATATATTTT. Translating it yields CASRAKEGEYGNTIYF.

The V call is TRBV11-2, the J call TRBJ2-7, with D possibly TRBD2 on 6 matching bases. CDR1 SGHAT and CDR2 FQNNGV come from the germline V gene. CDR3 length equals 15 residues. Between the trimmed V and J ends, which lost 0 bases and 9 bases, there was a span of 18 bases. CDR3 protein: CASSLEGGPLARQYF. CDR3 nucleotides: TGTGCCAGCAGCTTAGAGGGGGGACCCTTGGCTAGGCAGTACTTC.

The V call is TRBV2, the J call TRBJ1-5; 8 bases are a match to TRBD1. This CDR3 is built from 15 residues. The germline V gene has CDR1 SNHLY and CDR2 FYNNEI. V was clipped by 6 bases and J by 7 bases; unmatched bases: 11. The CDR3 nucleotides read TGTGCCAGCAGACTGGGACAGGCCACCGGACAGCCCCAGCATTTT. Translated: CASRLGQATGQPQHF.

CDR3 bases: TGCAGCGTTCATTACACTGAAGCTTTCTTT. This gives the protein CSVHYTEAFF. The chain links TRBV29-1 to TRBJ1-1, with D hard to call. The CDR3 sequence is 10 residues long. Germline values: CDR1 SQVTM, CDR2 ANQGSEA. Trimming stripped 5 bases from V and 3 bases from J, with 4 bases between. The entire variable domain, with the rest obtained from reference TRBV29-1 and TRBJ1-1, is as follows: SAVISQKPSRDICQRGTSLTIQCQVDSQVTMMFWYRQQPGQSLTLIATANQGSEATYESGFVIDKFPISRPNLTFSTLTVSNMSPEDSSIYLCSVHYTEAFFGQGTRLTVV.

Points on this clone: Mismatch with germline at one junction end may stem from a read error. The CDR3 spells CASRQDSGGSYEQYF. CDR3 nucleotide sequence: TGTGCCAGCAGACAAGACAGTGGGGGGTCCTACGAGCAGTACTTC. The chain is built from TRBV3-1 (or the pseudogene TRBV3-2) and TRBJ2-7; D is possibly TRBD2 (6 bases). Germline values: CDR1 LGHDT, CDR2 YNNKEL (reference sequence). This CDR3 is built from 15 residues.

The genes are TRBV5-1 and TRBJ2-7; 7 positions match TRBD1. Looked up from germline, CDR1 is SGHRS and CDR2 is YFSETQ. J gave up 0 bases and V 2 bases, and 5 bases lay outside the gene matches. This CDR3 has 15 residues. CDR3 in DNA: TGCGCCAGCAGCTTAACAGGGGACGTCTCCTACGAGCAGTACTTC. The encoded protein is CASSLTGDVSYEQYF.

The chain joins TRBV11-3 to TRBJ2-3; 7 positions agree with TRBD2. V was pared by 1 base and J by 6 bases, with 4 bases of the junction left unmatched. CDR3 length: 14 amino acids. Germline V gives CDR1 SGHNT, CDR2 YENEEA. In DNA, the CDR3 is TGTGCCAGCAGCTTAGGGACTAGTTCGGATACGCAGTATTTT. This gives the protein CASSLGTSSDTQYF.

CDR3 sequence: CASRRLRQAWDYGYTF. CDR3 nucleotides: TGTGCCAGTAGGCGTCTCCGACAGGCTTGGGACTATGGCTACACCTTC. V usage is TRBV19 and J usage is TRBJ1-2; D may be TRBD1 (6 bases). The CDR3 sequence is 16 residues long. From germline, CDR1 is LNHDA and CDR2 SQIVND (reference sequence). The germline V and J ends were trimmed by 6 bases and 3 bases, with 20 bases remaining between them.

This chain joins TRBV3-1 (or the pseudogene TRBV3-2) and TRBJ1-1; maybe TRBD1 (5 bases). This CDR3 has 13 amino acids. The V and J ends lost 5 bases and 6 bases respectively, with 13 bases between them. CDR1 is LGHDT, CDR2 YNNKEL, per germline (reference sequence). CDR3 sequence (DNA): TGTGCCAGCAGCACCAGGGTCTTGTCTGAAGCTTTCTTT. Translating it yields CASSTRVLSEAFF.

This chain joins TRBV5-1 and TRBJ2-5, with 16 bases aligning to TRBD2. The CDR3 is made up of 16 amino acids. The junction had 5 bases not matched to a gene; V was cut back by 4 bases and J by 5 bases. Looked up from germline, CDR1 is SGHRS and CDR2 is YFSETQ. The DNA for the CDR3 is TGCGCCAGCAGCGTTGGGACTAGCGGGGGGGCGGAGACCCAGTACTTC. Protein: CASSVGTSGGAETQYF.

This clone was counted a single time. The chain carries TRBV27 and TRBJ1-2; 10 bases fit TRBD1. Germline V CDR1 and CDR2: MNHEY, SMNVEV (reference sequence). CDR3 length: 17 amino acids. The J segment lost 2 bases and the V segment lost 6 bases, leaving 12 bases of the junction unmatched. CDR3 nucleotides: TGTGCCAGCAGGAACCTGAGACAGGGGGCGACGAACTATGGCTACACCTTC. Its translation is CASRNLRQGATNYGYTF.

The chain employs TRBV6-6 and TRBJ1-1, with D possibly being TRBD1 (5 bases). CDR1 and CDR2 (germline): MNHNY, SVGAGI (reference sequence). The CDR3 sequence is 16 residues long. V was clipped by 5 bases and J by 1 base, with 17 bases between them. This CDR3 is CASSPLSWGENTEAFF. The CDR3 DNA follows: TGTGCCAGCAGTCCCCTCAGCTGGGGCGAGAACACTGAAGCTTTCTTT.

The chain carries TRBV3-1 (or the pseudogene TRBV3-2) and TRBJ2-1; 9 bases map to TRBD2. The CDR3 is 13 residues long. J lost 11 bases, V lost 3 bases, and 5 bases had no gene match. Germline CDR1 reads LGHDT; CDR2 reads YNNKEL (reference sequence). The CDR3: CASSQSLAGQQFF. The CDR3 DNA follows: TGTGCCAGCAGCCAGAGTCTAGCGGGGCAGCAGTTCTTC.

The V call is TRBV19, the J call TRBJ1-2; no firm D call. Trimming left V 6 bases short and J 2 bases short, with 10 bases between. CDR1 LNHDA and CDR2 SQIVND come from the germline V gene (reference sequence). This CDR3 comprises 13 residues. The CDR3: CASRPGGNYGYTF. Here the CDR3 DNA reads TGTGCCAGTAGGCCAGGAGGGAACTATGGCTACACCTTC.

A note on this clone: The junction and the germline gene differ at one end; a read error may be behind it. The V and J genes are TRBV6-5 and TRBJ2-7, with 12 bases matching TRBD2. CDR1 and CDR2 (germline): MNHEY, SVGAGI. The length of the CDR3 is 13 residues. The CDR3 reads CASRLLAGGPPDF. The CDR3 DNA is TGTGCCAGCAGATTACTAGCGGGGGGCCCGCCGGACTTC.

This chain links TRBV3-1 (or the pseudogene TRBV3-2) with TRBJ1-2, with 12 bases matching TRBD1. Germline V gene sequence: CDR1 LGHDT, CDR2 YNNKEL (reference sequence). The CDR3 consists of 18 residues. Losses at the gene ends were 2 bases for V and 6 bases for J; bases not matched to a gene: 13. CDR3 DNA sequence: TGTGCCAGCAGCCAACGGGGGACAGGGGGCTTCTCAGTCCATGGCTACACCTTC. The encoded protein is CASSQRGTGGFSVHGYTF.

This sequence joins TRBV2 and TRBJ1-1, with D possibly TRBD1 on 5 matching bases. Per the germline V gene, CDR1 is SNHLY and CDR2 is FYNNEI. V was clipped by 9 bases and J by 5 bases, with 10 bases between them. This CDR3 region has 11 residues. The CDR3 region has the DNA TGTGCCAGGGCCAGGGTAACTGAAGCTTTCTTT. This sequence encodes CARARVTEAFF.

The CDR3 region is CASSLGSASGNQPQHF. Here the CDR3 DNA reads TGCGCCAGCAGCTTGGGGTCCGCATCGGGGAATCAGCCCCAGCATTTT. The chain has TRBV5-1 and TRBJ1-5; D remains ambiguous. V lost 0 bases to trimming and J lost 4 bases, with 14 bases between them. The germline gives CDR1 SGHRS, CDR2 YFSETQ. The length of the CDR3 is 16 residues.

The chain employs TRBV5-6 and TRBJ1-3; 8 nucleotides match TRBD1. The junction had 4 bases not matched to a gene; V was cut back by 4 bases and J by 1 base. The germline V gene has CDR1 SGHDT and CDR2 YYEEEE. The CDR3 has 15 residues. The CDR3 reads CASSPTGVSGNTIYF. CDR3 nucleotide sequence: TGTGCCAGCAGCCCGACAGGGGTGTCTGGAAACACCATATATTTT.